The rows below give T cell receptor beta chains drawn from one sample of a study of human thymus T cells. Method: immunoSEQ multiplex PCR; TCRdb's copy keeps in-frame clones and lacks some. The table records 45,000 to 75,000 clones, approximately 93% of them present only once. The sample was blood. The origin of the receptors is a boy under three years old with a congenital heart defect but otherwise immunologically healthy. CDR3s leave out the opening cysteine and the closing phenylalanine or tryptophan. A D gene is named only where the DNA matches it firmly.

j_call v_call d_call cdr3_aa
TRBJ2-7 TRBV7-9 - ASSRGPEIYEQY
TRBJ2-1 TRBV11-3 TRBD2 ASSTRTAGANEQF
TRBJ1-3 TRBV27 TRBD1 ASSSLTGVGNTIY
TRBJ1-6 TRBV6-5 - ASTRDRPYNSPLH
TRBJ1-1 TRBV9 - ASSAQRGDTEAF
TRBJ2-7 TRBV28 - ASSFYGGSYEQY
TRBJ2-5 TRBV14 - ASSQGQGRGETQY
TRBJ1-2 TRBV28 - ASSAFLMGYT
TRBJ2-7 TRBV19 - ASSIGAGTYEQY
TRBJ1-6 TRBV5-1 - ASSWGQSLDSPLH
TRBJ1-2 TRBV6-5 - ASSYSRAGNAYGYT
TRBJ2-3 TRBV6-5 TRBD2 ASRFERETDTQY
TRBJ2-1 TRBV18 TRBD2 ASSQWTSGSSYNEQF
TRBJ1-6 TRBV7-2 - ASSLGWGSNSPLH
TRBJ2-1 TRBV5-4 TRBD2 ASSLTSGSYNEQF
TRBJ1-5 TRBV28 - ASSYRGNQPQH
TRBJ2-3 TRBV4-1 TRBD1 ASSQAPGGDWDTQY
TRBJ2-3 TRBV9 - ASSKYNTDTQY
TRBJ2-3 TRBV14 - ASSQGIGRESTDTQY
TRBJ1-4 TRBV6-6 - ASSFRPRVTNEKLF
TRBJ1-2 TRBV25-1 - ASSEYHRDTYYGYT
TRBJ2-2 TRBV9 - ASSVGPGHRNTGELF